This T cell receptor beta chain was observed in a study of blood T cell repertoires in COVID-19. Study in general: Some COVID-19 samples were acute and others convalescent; all came from the United States, Italy and Spain.

CDR3 size: 14 residues. Germline V gene data show CDR1 as SGDLS and CDR2 as YYNGEE. V gave up 5 bases and J gave up 4 bases; unmatched junction bases: 6. As originally analysed: Nucleated cell number was recorded as an estimate derived from reference gene primer amplification. The protocol was immunoSEQ multiplex PCR, while the TCRdb copy is restricted to in-frame clones and leaves out a portion. That table furnishes V, J and clone size, whereas the DNA furnished D and trimming. The table lists roughly 36,000 clones, roughly 85% of them singletons. Specimen: peripheral blood. The sequence came from a man in his fifties or sixties with acute or convalescent COVID-19. This chain links TRBV9 with TRBJ1-2; 9 nucleotides agree with TRBD1. In DNA form, the CDR3 reads TGTGCCAGCAGTGGGACAGGGCAGGCCTATGGCTACACCTTC. As protein: CASSGTGQAYGYTF.